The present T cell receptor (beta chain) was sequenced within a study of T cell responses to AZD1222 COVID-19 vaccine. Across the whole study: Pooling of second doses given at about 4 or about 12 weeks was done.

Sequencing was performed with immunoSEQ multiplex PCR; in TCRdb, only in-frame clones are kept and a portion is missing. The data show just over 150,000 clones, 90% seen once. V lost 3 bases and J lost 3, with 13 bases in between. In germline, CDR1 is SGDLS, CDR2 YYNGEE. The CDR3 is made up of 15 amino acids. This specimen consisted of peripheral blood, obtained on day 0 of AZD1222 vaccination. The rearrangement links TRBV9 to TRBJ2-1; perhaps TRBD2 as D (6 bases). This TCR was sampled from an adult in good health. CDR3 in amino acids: CASSGRAGNYNEQFF. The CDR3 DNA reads TGTGCCAGCAGCGGGAGGGCAGGCAACTACAATGAGCAGTTCTTC.